The clone carrying this T cell receptor beta chain is medium-sized within its sample. Its target is not known. Trimming removed 5 bases from V and 8 bases from J; junction bases left unmatched: 14. CDR1 and CDR2 from the germline V gene are MNHEY and SVGAGI. The CDR3 is 16 residues long. Full-length variable regions came from constant-region reverse primers plus semi-nested Nested Universal Primer A PCR. Each CDR3 protein gets one entry after TCRdb re-called the 5' RACE reads with MiXCR. The repertoire has about 8,600 distinct CDR3 sequences, approximately 16% of them found once; the top ten carry 3.5%. Memory CD4+ T cells were sorted as CD4+CD45RO+CD25- cells. Study observations and caveats: The larger cohort examined one V-J beta rearrangement, not whole repertoires. Greatest tumor Treg TCR overlap was with tumor naive CD4+ cells.

The V call is TRBV6-5, the J call TRBJ2-4, with TRBD2 identical over 8 bases. Material for sequencing was memory CD4+ T cells sorted from blood. Subset noted: memory CD4+ T cells, CD4+CD45RO+CD25-. The receptor comes from a female donor with breast cancer. CDR3 loop: CASSPLFGTSRDIQYF. In DNA form, the CDR3 reads TGTGCCAGCAGTCCGCTTTTCGGGACTAGTAGGGACATTCAGTACTTC.